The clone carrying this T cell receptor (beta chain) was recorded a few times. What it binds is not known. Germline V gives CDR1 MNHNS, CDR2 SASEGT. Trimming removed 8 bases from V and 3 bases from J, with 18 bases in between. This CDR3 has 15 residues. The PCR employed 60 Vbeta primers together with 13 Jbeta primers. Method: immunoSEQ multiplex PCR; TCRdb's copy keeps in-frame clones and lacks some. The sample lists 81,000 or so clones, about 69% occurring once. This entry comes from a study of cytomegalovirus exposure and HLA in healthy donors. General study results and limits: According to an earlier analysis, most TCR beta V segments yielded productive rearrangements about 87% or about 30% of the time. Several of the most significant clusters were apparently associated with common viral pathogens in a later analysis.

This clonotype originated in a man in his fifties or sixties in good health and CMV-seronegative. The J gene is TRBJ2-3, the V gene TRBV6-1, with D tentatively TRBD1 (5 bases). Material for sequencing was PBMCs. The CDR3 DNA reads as TGTGCCAGCGGCCACCCTGGGGCAGTTACAGATACGCAGTATTTT. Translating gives CASGHPGAVTDTQYF.